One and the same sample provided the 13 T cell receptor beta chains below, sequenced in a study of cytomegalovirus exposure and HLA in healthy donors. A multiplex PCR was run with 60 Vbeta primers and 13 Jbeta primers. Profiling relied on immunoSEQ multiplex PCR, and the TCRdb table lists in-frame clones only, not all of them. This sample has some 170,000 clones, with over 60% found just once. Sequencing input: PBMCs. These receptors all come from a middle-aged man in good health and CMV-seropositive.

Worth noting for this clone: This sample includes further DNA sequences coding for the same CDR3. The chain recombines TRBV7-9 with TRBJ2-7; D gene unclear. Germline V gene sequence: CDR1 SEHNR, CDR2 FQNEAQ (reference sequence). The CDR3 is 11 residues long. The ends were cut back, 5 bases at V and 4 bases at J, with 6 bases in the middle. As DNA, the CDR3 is TGTGCCAGCAGCCCCCTTTACGAGCAGTACTTC. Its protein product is CASSPLYEQYF.

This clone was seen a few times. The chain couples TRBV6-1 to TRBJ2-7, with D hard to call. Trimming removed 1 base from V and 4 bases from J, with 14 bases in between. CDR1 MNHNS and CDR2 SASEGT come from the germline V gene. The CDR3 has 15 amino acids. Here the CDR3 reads CASSEEQSAAYEQYF. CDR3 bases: TGTGCCAGCAGTGAAGAGCAGAGTGCGGCGTACGAGCAGTACTTC.

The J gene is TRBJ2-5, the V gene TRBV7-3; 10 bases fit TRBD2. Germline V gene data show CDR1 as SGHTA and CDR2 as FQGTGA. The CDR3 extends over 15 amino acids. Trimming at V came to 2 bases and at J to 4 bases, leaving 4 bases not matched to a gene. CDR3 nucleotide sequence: TGTGCCAGCAGCTTAGGCCTAGCGGGAGTAGAGACCCAGTACTTC. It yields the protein CASSLGLAGVETQYF. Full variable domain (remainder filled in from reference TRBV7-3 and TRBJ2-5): GAGVSQTPSNKVTEKGKYVELRCDPISGHTALYWYRQSLGQGPEFLIYFQGTGAADDSGLPNDRFFAVRPEGSVSTLKIQRTERGDSAVYLCASSLGLAGVETQYFGPGTRLLVL.

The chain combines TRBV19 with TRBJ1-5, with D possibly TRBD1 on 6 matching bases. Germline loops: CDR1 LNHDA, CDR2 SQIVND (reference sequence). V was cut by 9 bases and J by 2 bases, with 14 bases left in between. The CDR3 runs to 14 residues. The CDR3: CASREGGRNQPQHF. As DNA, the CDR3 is TGTGCCAGCCGGGAGGGGGGACGCAATCAGCCCCAGCATTTT.

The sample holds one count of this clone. The CDR3 loop is CASSFGTSGETQYF. The DNA for the CDR3 is TGTGCCAGCAGTTTTGGGACTAGCGGAGAGACCCAGTACTTC. The rearrangement links TRBV27 to TRBJ2-5; 11 bases map to TRBD2. The V and J ends lost 3 bases and 4 bases, in that order; junction bases with no gene match: 1. From germline, CDR1 is MNHEY and CDR2 SMNVEV (reference sequence). This CDR3 region has 14 residues.

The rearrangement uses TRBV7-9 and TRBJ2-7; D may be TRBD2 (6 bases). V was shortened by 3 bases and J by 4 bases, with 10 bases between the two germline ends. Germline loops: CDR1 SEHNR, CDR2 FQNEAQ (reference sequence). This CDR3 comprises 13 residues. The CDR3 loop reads CASSLEGPYEQYF. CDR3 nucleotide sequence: TGTGCCAGCAGCTTGGAGGGCCCGTACGAGCAGTACTTC.

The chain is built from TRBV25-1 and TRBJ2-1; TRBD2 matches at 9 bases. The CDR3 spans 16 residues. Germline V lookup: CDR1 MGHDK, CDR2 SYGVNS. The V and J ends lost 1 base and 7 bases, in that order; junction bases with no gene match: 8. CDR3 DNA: TGTGCCAGCAGTGAATCTGGAGCGGGAGGTGGGAATGAGCAGTTCTTC. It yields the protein CASSESGAGGGNEQFF.

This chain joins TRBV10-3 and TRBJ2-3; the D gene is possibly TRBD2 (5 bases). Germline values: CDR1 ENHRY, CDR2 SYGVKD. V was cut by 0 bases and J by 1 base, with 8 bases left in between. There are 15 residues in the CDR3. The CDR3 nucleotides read TGTGCCATCAGTGAGTCGTTGGGAGGCACAGATACGCAGTATTTT. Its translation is CAISESLGGTDTQYF.

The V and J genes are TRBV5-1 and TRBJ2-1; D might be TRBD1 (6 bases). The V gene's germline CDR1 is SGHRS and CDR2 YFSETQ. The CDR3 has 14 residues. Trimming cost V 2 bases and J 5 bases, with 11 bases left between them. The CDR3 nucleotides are TGCGCCAGCAGCTTTATGGGACAAGACAATGAGCAGTTCTTC. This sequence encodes CASSFMGQDNEQFF.

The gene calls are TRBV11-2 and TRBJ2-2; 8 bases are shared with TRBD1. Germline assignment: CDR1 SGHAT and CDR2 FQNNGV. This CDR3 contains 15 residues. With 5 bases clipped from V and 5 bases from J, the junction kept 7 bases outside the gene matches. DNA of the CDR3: TGTGCCAGCAGCCATGCAGGGGGCTGGACCGGGGAGCTGTTTTTT. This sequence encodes CASSHAGGWTGELFF.

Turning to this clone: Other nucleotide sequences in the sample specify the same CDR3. The CDR3 DNA sequence: TGCGCCAGCAGCTTGGGGACAGCTAATGAAAAACTGTTTTTT. It encodes CASSLGTANEKLFF. This chain connects TRBV5-1 to TRBJ1-4; D might be TRBD1 (6 bases). Germline assignment: CDR1 SGHRS and CDR2 YFSETQ. Between the trimmed V and J ends, which lost 0 bases and 3 bases, there was a span of 6 bases. The CDR3 spans 14 residues.

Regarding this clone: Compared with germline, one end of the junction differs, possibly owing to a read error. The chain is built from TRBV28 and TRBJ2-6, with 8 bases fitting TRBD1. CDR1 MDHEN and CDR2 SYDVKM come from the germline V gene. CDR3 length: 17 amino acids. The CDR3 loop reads CASSLEQGETGANGLTF. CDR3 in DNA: TGTGCCAGCAGTTTGGAACAGGGGGAGACAGGGGCCAACGGCCTGACTTTC.

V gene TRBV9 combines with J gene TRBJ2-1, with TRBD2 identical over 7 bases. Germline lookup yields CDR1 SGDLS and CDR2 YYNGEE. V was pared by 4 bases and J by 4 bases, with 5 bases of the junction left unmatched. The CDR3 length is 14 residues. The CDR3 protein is CASSLTSAYNEQFF. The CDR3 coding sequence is TGTGCCAGCAGCCTAACTAGCGCATACAATGAGCAGTTCTTC.